The 25 T cell receptor beta chains below were found in one sample sequenced in a study of T cells in women clearing cervical HPV infection. The repertoire was sequenced with immunoSEQ multiplex PCR; TCRdb's copy has only in-frame clones and lacks some. The specimen's table records around 23,000 clones. Sequencing used blood buffy coat. The receptors come from a woman aged 18 to 75 with a cervical HPV16 infection that either progressed to CIN3+ or cleared (not recorded which).

To note about this clone: The read halts 3 residues ahead of the CDR3 end, with the missing end drawn from the germline J gene. The V call is TRBV13, the J call TRBJ2-5; D remains unclear. The CDR3 totals 15 residues. V lost 4 bases and J 1 base, leaving 13 bases between the germline ends. Per germline, CDR1 PRHDT and CDR2 FYEKMQ (reference sequence). The sequenced part of the CDR3 DNA is TGTGCCAGCAGCTCGGTGACACGTTTCCAAGAGACC. Its protein product is CASSSVTRFQET. The CDR3 in its entirety is CASSSVTRFQETQYF.

Note on this clone: The read terminates 3 residues before the CDR3 end, so the remaining end is supplied by the germline J gene. The chain employs TRBV23-1 and TRBJ2-5; 9 bases align to TRBD1. TRBV23-1 is an ORF, and what it does is uncertain. The length of the CDR3 is 17 residues. V dropped 2 bases and J dropped 5; count of bases not matched to a gene: 12. This chain's CDR3 is CASSQIGQGTIWETQYF. The CDR3 DNA, read in part, is TGCGCCAGCAGTCAAATCGGACAGGGGACGATATGGGAGACC.

Turning to this clone: The read comes to an end 3 residues before the CDR3 does, leaving the germline J gene to fill in the end. The chain links TRBV20-1 to TRBJ1-2; TRBD1 agrees at 7 bases. Germline V lookup: CDR1 DFQATT, CDR2 SNEGSKA (reference sequence). The V and J ends lost 5 bases and 5 bases, in that order; junction bases with no gene match: 17. This CDR3 has 16 residues. The sequenced part of the CDR3 DNA is TGCAGTGCTGCGGCCAACCCGGGACAGTTACTTTATGGC. This codes for CSAAANPGQLLYG. The entire CDR3 reads CSAAANPGQLLYGYTF.

About this clone itself: The read is 3 residues too short to cover the CDR3 end, so that end is filled in from the germline J gene. V is TRBV5-6 and J is TRBJ2-2, with D perhaps matching TRBD2 (6 bases). The V and J ends lost 1 base and 4 bases respectively, with 8 bases between them. Germline loops: CDR1 SGHDT, CDR2 YYEEEE. The CDR3 covers 14 residues. The CDR3: CASSLMGGTGELFF. The part of the CDR3 DNA that was read is TGTGCCAGCAGCTTGATGGGGGGCACCGGGGAG.

Comments on this clone: Sequencing ends 3 residues short of the CDR3 end; the germline J gene provides the rest. V usage is TRBV19 and J usage is TRBJ1-5, with a possible D match to TRBD1 (6 bases). The germline CDR1 and CDR2 sequences are LNHDA and SQIVND (reference sequence). This CDR3 spans 18 amino acids. The V gene lost 3 bases and the J gene lost 0 bases, with 18 bases spanning the gap. The CDR3 bases that were read are TGTGCCAGTAGTATGGGGGCCCAAGGTGGGTATAGCAATCAGCCC. Its protein product is CASSMGAQGGYSNQP. The full CDR3 sequence reads CASSMGAQGGYSNQPQHF.

As concerns this clone: The read terminates 3 residues before the CDR3 end, so the remaining end is supplied by the germline J gene. The rearrangement joins TRBV30 to TRBJ2-1, with D possibly matching TRBD1 (5 bases). The ends were cut back, 6 bases at V and 0 bases at J, with 12 bases in the middle. This CDR3 is built from 14 residues. CDR1 GTSNPN and CDR2 SVGIG come from the germline V gene (reference sequence). CDR3: CACTDTNSYNEQFF. CDR3 DNA (partial): TGTGCCTGCACGGACACCAACTCCTACAATGAG.

Details on this clone: The sequence runs out 3 residues before the end of the CDR3; the remainder is reconstructed from the germline J gene. J is TRBJ1-1 and V is TRBV30, with D maybe TRBD1 (5 bases). The CDR3 loop spans 13 amino acids. Germline V gene sequence: CDR1 GTSNPN, CDR2 SVGIG (reference sequence). CDR3 protein: CAWSVERGFEAFF. CDR3 DNA, as far as it was read: TGTGCCTGGAGTGTAGAAAGGGGCTTCGAA.

Of note for this clone: Sequencing ends 3 residues short of the CDR3 end; the germline J gene provides the rest. The chain uses TRBV13 and TRBJ2-3; no definite D call. V shed 2 bases and J shed 4 bases, with 7 bases lying between them. The CDR3 consists of 13 residues. From germline, CDR1 is PRHDT and CDR2 FYEKMQ (reference sequence). CDR3 residues: CASSLRPADTQYF. Incomplete CDR3 DNA: TGTGCCAGCAGCTTAAGGCCCGCAGATACG.

As regards this clone: The CDR3 end lies 3 residues beyond the end of the read and is filled in from the germline J gene. The chain carries TRBV28 and TRBJ1-2; D may be TRBD1 (5 bases). The CDR3 extends over 13 amino acids. CDR1 and CDR2 from the germline V gene are MDHEN and SYDVKM. This CDR3 is CASTDGLKGGYTF. The DNA read from the CDR3 is TGTGCCAGCACCGACGGGTTAAAGGGGGGC.

The sequenced CDR3 bases are TGCGCCAGCAGCTTGGAACTAGCGGGGGCCGGTGGGACC. This gives the protein CASSLELAGAGGT. The entire CDR3 protein reads CASSLELAGAGGTQYF. The chain links TRBV5-1 to TRBJ2-5; 11 positions agree with TRBD2. Sequencing ends 3 residues short of the CDR3 end; the germline J gene provides the rest. From germline, CDR1 is SGHRS and CDR2 YFSETQ. The CDR3 totals 16 residues. J gave up 7 bases and V 0 bases, and 8 bases lay outside the gene matches.

The CDR3 DNA, read in part, is TGTGCCAGCAGCTCAAGCGGGAGGGTCGGAAATGAG. The encoded protein is CASSSSGRVGNE. Given in full, the CDR3 is CASSSSGRVGNEQFF. V and J are TRBV7-8 and TRBJ2-1; 10 bases line up with TRBD2. With the read ending 3 residues before the CDR3 end, the germline J gene is used to fill in that end. V gave up 4 bases and J gave up 7 bases; unmatched junction bases: 7. CDR1 is SGHVS and CDR2 is FQNEAQ in the germline V gene. CDR3 length: 15 residues.

As for this clone: The CDR3 end lies 3 residues beyond the end of the read and is filled in from the germline J gene. The genes are TRBV20-1 and TRBJ2-5; 12 positions match TRBD2. CDR3 length: 15 residues. The germline V gene encodes CDR1 DFQATT and CDR2 SNEGSKA (reference sequence). V trimming: 5 bases; J trimming: 1 base; junction bases outside the gene matches: 5. The CDR3 region is CSAHLAGGFQETQYF. The part of the CDR3 DNA that was read is TGCAGTGCTCACCTAGCGGGAGGGTTCCAAGAGACC.

Worth noting for this clone: Coverage ceases 3 residues before the CDR3 finishes, and the germline J gene fills in the end. J is TRBJ1-6 and V is TRBV7-2; perhaps TRBD1 as D (6 bases). The CDR3 consists of 15 residues. Trimming cost V 5 bases and J 8 bases, with 16 bases left between them. Germline CDR1 and CDR2: SGHTA and FQGNSA. CDR3 loop: CASSPSQGWDSPLHF. The covered CDR3 bases are TGTGCCAGCAGCCCATCACAGGGCTGGGATTCACCC.

Worth noting for this clone: The read terminates 3 residues before the CDR3 end, so the remaining end is supplied by the germline J gene. This chain uses TRBV20-1 with TRBJ1-1, with TRBD1 as a possible D gene (5 bases). This CDR3 comprises 13 residues. Trimming stripped 0 bases from V and 4 bases from J, with 9 bases between. CDR1 DFQATT and CDR2 SNEGSKA come from the germline V gene (reference sequence). The CDR3 loop reads CSARDRGVTEAFF. The covered CDR3 bases are TGCAGTGCTAGAGATCGAGGGGTCACTGAA.

On this clone: The read halts 3 residues ahead of the CDR3 end, with the missing end drawn from the germline J gene. The chain links TRBV5-1 to TRBJ2-3, with TRBD2 as a possible D gene (6 bases). V was trimmed by 4 bases and J by 3 bases, leaving 9 bases between them. The germline CDR1 and CDR2 sequences are SGHRS and YFSETQ. The length of the CDR3 is 13 residues. This chain's CDR3 is CASSMGTTDTQYF. CDR3 DNA (partial): TGCGCCAGCAGCATGGGGACTACAGATACG.

In the case of this clone: The read is 3 residues too short to cover the CDR3 end, so that end is filled in from the germline J gene. The rearrangement links TRBV7-2 to TRBJ2-7; possibly TRBD1 for D (5 bases). V was pared by 3 bases and J by 4 bases, with 10 bases between. Germline CDR1 and CDR2: SGHTA and FQGNSA. The CDR3 contains 13 residues. CDR3 region: CASSLRQMYEQYF. Incomplete CDR3 DNA: TGTGCCAGCAGCTTGAGACAGATGTACGAG.

Worth noting for this clone: With the read ending 3 residues before the CDR3 end, the germline J gene is used to fill in that end. This chain joins TRBV3-1 (or the pseudogene TRBV3-2) and TRBJ2-3, with 10 bases lining up with TRBD2. Trimming at V came to 1 base and at J to 4 bases, leaving 8 bases not matched to a gene. CDR3 size: 17 residues. The germline V gene encodes CDR1 LGHDT and CDR2 YNNKEL (reference sequence). CDR3 DNA, as far as it was read: TGTGCCAGCAGCCAAGTTAGAGGGGGGACTAGCGCAGATACG. Protein: CASSQVRGGTSADT. The full CDR3 protein reads CASSQVRGGTSADTQYF.

About this clone: With the read ending 3 residues before the CDR3 end, the germline J gene is used to fill in that end. The V and J genes are TRBV20-1 and TRBJ2-7; 8 positions match TRBD1. V gave up 5 bases and J gave up 5 bases; unmatched junction bases: 8. There are 13 residues in the CDR3. Germline V CDR1 and CDR2: DFQATT, SNEGSKA (reference sequence). The CDR3 is CSAYWTGLDEQYF. Partial CDR3 DNA: TGCAGTGCTTACTGGACAGGGCTCGACGAG.

Comments on this clone: The CDR3 end is not reached by the read, which stops 3 residues before it; the germline J gene fills it in. The V gene is TRBV6-1, the J gene TRBJ1-1; possible D gene TRBD1, 5 bases. The V end was cut by 1 base, the J end by 1 base, with 7 bases between. CDR3 length equals 14 residues. Germline lookup yields CDR1 MNHNS and CDR2 SASEGT. The CDR3 region is CASSEGGWNTEAFF. The CDR3 bases that were read are TGTGCCAGCAGTGAAGGGGGCTGGAACACTGAA.

CDR3 bases read: TGCAGTGCTGGACCGGGACAGGGTAGAGTTCAGGATGGC. Translation gives CSAGPGQGRVQDG. The entire CDR3 is CSAGPGQGRVQDGYTF. This rearrangement joins TRBV20-1 to TRBJ1-2; TRBD1 matches at 9 bases. The read gets to within 3 residues of the CDR3 end, and the germline J gene fills in the rest. CDR3 length equals 16 residues. CDR1 and CDR2 from the germline V gene are DFQATT and SNEGSKA (reference sequence). J lost 6 bases, V lost 5 bases, and 16 bases had no gene match.

Of note for this clone: The read ends 3 residues before the CDR3 terminus; that terminus is restored from the germline J gene. The chain carries TRBV19 and TRBJ1-5; maybe TRBD1 (5 bases). V dropped 1 base and J dropped 3 bases, with 16 bases sitting between them. The CDR3 is made up of 17 amino acids. Germline V lookup: CDR1 LNHDA, CDR2 SQIVND (reference sequence). The chain's CDR3 is CASSIGYRTLINQPQHF. CDR3 bases read: TGTGCCAGTAGTATAGGGTACAGGACCCTTATCAATCAGCCC.

On this clone: Read data end 3 residues before the CDR3 end; the end is taken from the germline J gene. The chain has TRBV7-2 and TRBJ2-3, with a weak D call TRBD1 (6 bases). This CDR3 spans 15 amino acids. Germline CDR1 SGHTA, CDR2 FQGNSA. The chain's CDR3 is CASSLAQQGGQPQYF. The sequenced CDR3 bases are TGTGCCAGCAGCTTAGCGCAACAGGGCGGACAGCCG. Combining the CDR3 with reference TRBV7-2 and TRBJ2-3 gives the whole variable domain GAGVSQSPSNKVTEKGKDVELRCDPISGHTALYWYRQSLGQGLEFLIYFQGNSAPDKSGLPSDRFSAERTGGSVSTLTIQRTQQEDSAVYLCASSLAQQGGQPQYFGPGTRLTVL.

The CDR3: CASSLDRQETQYF. CDR3 DNA (partial): TGTGCCAGCAGCTTGGACAGGCAAGAGACC. The chain recombines TRBV11-2 with TRBJ2-5; the match to TRBD1 covers 7 bases. With the read ending 3 residues before the CDR3 end, the germline J gene is used to fill in that end. CDR3 length: 13 residues. Germline loops: CDR1 SGHAT, CDR2 FQNNGV. The J segment lost 2 bases and the V segment lost 3 bases, leaving 0 bases of the junction unmatched.

About this clone: The read terminates 3 residues before the CDR3 end, so the remaining end is supplied by the germline J gene. Other DNA variants within this sample encode the same CDR3. The gene calls are TRBV2 and TRBJ1-5; possibly TRBD1 for D (5 bases). The CDR3 is 16 amino acids. In germline, CDR1 is SNHLY, CDR2 FYNNEI. V was pared by 6 bases and J by 7 bases, with 22 bases between. CDR3 DNA, as far as it was read: TGTGCCAGCAGAGGGTCATTTTCAGGGATGCGCCAGCCC. It codes for CASRGSFSGMRQP. From start to end, the CDR3 is CASRGSFSGMRQPQHF. Supplemented by reference TRBV2 and TRBJ1-5, the full variable domain reads EPEVTQTPSHQVTQMGQEVILRCVPISNHLYFYWYRQILGQKVEFLVSFYNNEISEKSEIFDDQFSVERPDGSNFTLKIRSTKLEDSAMYFCASRGSFSGMRQPQHFGDGTRLSIL.

Note on this clone: The sequence runs out 3 residues before the end of the CDR3; the remainder is reconstructed from the germline J gene. This chain links TRBV12-3 or TRBV12-4 with TRBJ2-1; the match to TRBD2 covers 15 bases. The length of the CDR3 is 16 residues. Trimming removed 5 bases from V and 9 bases from J; junction bases left unmatched: 8. CDR3 region: CASSPWTSGGEGEQFF. The covered CDR3 bases are TGTGCCAGCAGTCCGTGGACTAGCGGGGGGGAGGGTGAG.